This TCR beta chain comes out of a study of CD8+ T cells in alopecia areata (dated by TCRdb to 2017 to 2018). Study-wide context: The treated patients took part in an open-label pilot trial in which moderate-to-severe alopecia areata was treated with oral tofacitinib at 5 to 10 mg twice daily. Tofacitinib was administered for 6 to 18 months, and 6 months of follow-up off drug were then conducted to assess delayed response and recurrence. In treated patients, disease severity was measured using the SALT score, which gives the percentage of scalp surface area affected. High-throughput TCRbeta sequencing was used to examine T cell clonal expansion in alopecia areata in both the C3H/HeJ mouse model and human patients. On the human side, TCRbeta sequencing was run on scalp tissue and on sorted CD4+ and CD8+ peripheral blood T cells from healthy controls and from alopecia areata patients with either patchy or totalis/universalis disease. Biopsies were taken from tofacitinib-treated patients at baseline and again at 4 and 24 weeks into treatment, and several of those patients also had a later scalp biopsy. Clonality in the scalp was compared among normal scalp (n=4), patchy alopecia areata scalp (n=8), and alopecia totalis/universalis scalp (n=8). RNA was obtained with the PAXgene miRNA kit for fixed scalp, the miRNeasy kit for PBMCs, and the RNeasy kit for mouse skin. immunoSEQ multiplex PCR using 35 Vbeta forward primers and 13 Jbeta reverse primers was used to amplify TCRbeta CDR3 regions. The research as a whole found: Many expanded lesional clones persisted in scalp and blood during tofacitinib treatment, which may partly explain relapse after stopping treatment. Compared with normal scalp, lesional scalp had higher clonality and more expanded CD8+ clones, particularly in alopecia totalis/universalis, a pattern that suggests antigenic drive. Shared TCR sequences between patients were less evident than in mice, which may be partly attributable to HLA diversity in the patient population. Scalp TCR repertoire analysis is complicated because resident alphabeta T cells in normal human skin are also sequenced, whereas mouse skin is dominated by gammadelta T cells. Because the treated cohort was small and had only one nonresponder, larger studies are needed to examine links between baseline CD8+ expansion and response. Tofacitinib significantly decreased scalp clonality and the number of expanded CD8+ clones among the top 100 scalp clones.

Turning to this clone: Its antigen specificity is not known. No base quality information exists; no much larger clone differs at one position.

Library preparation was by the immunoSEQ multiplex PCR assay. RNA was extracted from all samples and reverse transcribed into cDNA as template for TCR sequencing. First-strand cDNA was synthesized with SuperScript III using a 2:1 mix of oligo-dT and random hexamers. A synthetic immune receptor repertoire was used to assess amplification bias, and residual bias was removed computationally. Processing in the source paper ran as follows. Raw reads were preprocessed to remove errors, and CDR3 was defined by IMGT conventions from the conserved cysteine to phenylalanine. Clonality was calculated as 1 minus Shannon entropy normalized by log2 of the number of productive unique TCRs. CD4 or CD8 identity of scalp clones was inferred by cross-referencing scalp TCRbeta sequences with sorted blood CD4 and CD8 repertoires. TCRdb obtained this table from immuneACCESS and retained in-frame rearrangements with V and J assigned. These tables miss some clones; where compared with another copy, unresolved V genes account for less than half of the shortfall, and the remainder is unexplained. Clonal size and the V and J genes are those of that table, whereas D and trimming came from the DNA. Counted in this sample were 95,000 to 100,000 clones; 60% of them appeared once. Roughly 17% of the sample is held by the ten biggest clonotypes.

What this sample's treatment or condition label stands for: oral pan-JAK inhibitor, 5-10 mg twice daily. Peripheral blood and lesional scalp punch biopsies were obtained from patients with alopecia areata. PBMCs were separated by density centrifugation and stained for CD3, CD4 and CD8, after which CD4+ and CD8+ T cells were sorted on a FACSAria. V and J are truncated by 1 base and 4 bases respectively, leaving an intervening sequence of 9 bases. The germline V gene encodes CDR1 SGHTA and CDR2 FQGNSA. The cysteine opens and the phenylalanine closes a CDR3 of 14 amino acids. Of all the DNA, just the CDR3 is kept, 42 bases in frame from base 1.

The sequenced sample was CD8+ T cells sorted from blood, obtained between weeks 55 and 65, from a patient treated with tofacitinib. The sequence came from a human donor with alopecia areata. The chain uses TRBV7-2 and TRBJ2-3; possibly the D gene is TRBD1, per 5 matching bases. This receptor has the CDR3 CASSLGGRADTQYF. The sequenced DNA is TGTGCCAGCAGCTTAGGAGGCAGGGCAGATACGCAGTATTTT.